Listed here are 30 T cell receptor beta chains from one sample, sequenced in a study of CD8 T cells in Susac syndrome. With random hexamers, reverse transcription was performed on about 0.5 to 1 ug of RNA. TCRdb ran MiXCR on the immunoSEQ multiplex PCR reads and lists one entry per CDR3 protein. The sample holds a few hundred thousand distinct CDR3 sequences; approximately 91% are singletons and the top ten take more than 0.15%. The specimen was CD8+ T cells from PBMCs. All receptors derive from a human donor with multiple sclerosis.

The chain recombines TRBV6-1 with TRBJ2-4; 9 positions agree with TRBD1. Per the germline V gene, CDR1 is MNHNS and CDR2 is SASEGT. The length of the CDR3 is 16 residues. V trimming: 0 bases; J trimming: 6 bases; junction bases outside the gene matches: 6. The CDR3: CASSEAPDRGGNIQYF. The CDR3 bases are TGTGCCAGCAGTGAAGCCCCGGACAGGGGCGGAAACATTCAGTACTTC.

J is TRBJ2-7 and V is TRBV6-1, with D possibly being TRBD2 (6 bases). V lost 2 bases to trimming and J lost 5 bases, with 13 bases between them. Germline V CDR1 and CDR2: MNHNS, SASEGT. This CDR3 has 14 amino acids. The CDR3 DNA follows: TGTGCCAGCAGTGAACCGGCGGGATCGGACGAGCAGTACTTC. This sequence encodes CASSEPAGSDEQYF.

The chain couples TRBV20-1 to TRBJ2-1, with 11 nucleotides matching TRBD2. V gave up 3 bases and J gave up 2 bases; unmatched junction bases: 9. This CDR3 has 17 residues. Germline loops: CDR1 DFQATT, CDR2 SNEGSKA (reference sequence). CDR3 bases: TGCAGTGCTAGGACGGTACTAGCGGGGGCCCCCTACAATGAGCAGTTCTTC. Translation gives CSARTVLAGAPYNEQFF.

The rearrangement joins TRBV4-3 to TRBJ2-1; TRBD2 agrees at 12 bases. The trim removed 0 bases at V and 8 bases at J, leaving 5 bases unmatched. This CDR3 contains 16 residues. Germline values: CDR1 LGHNA, CDR2 YSLEER. The CDR3 loop reads CASSQDGASGGDEQFF. The CDR3 nucleotides read TGCGCCAGCAGCCAAGATGGAGCTAGCGGGGGGGATGAGCAGTTCTTC.

The rearrangement joins TRBV27 to TRBJ2-7, with a possible D match to TRBD2 (6 bases). CDR1 is MNHEY and CDR2 is SMNVEV in the germline V gene (reference sequence). V was cut by 2 bases and J by 7 bases, with 15 bases left in between. The CDR3 is 14 amino acids. CDR3 bases: TGTGCCAGCAGTTTAGGACCGCGGGCGGGGGAGCAGTACTTC. Protein product: CASSLGPRAGEQYF.

This clonotype appeared a single time. Here the CDR3 reads CASRGAVGQFF. The CDR3 nucleotides read TGTGCCAGCAGAGGGGCGGTTGGGCAGTTCTTC. This sequence joins TRBV9 and TRBJ2-1, with D maybe TRBD1 (5 bases). Germline CDR1 and CDR2: SGDLS and YYNGEE. The ends were cut back, 5 bases at V and 12 bases at J, with 12 bases in the middle. The CDR3 is 11 amino acids.

J is TRBJ2-6 and V is TRBV24-1, with 8 positions matching TRBD1. The J segment lost 3 bases and the V segment lost 4 bases, leaving 10 bases of the junction unmatched. This CDR3 contains 18 residues. Germline values: CDR1 KGHDR, CDR2 SFDVKD. The CDR3 DNA follows: TGTGCCACCAGTGACCGCGGACAGGGCGGTGGTGGGGCCAACGTCCTGACTTTC. Translation: CATSDRGQGGGGANVLTF.

The chain links TRBV9 to TRBJ2-1; 7 nucleotides align to TRBD2. Unmatched junction bases numbered 6, after V lost 2 bases and J lost 7 bases. In germline, CDR1 is SGDLS, CDR2 YYNGEE. The CDR3 sequence is 14 residues long. The CDR3 is CASSVAGVWNEQFF. CDR3 DNA: TGTGCCAGCAGCGTCGCGGGAGTCTGGAATGAGCAGTTCTTC.

V is TRBV6-1 and J is TRBJ1-1; 7 positions match TRBD1. Germline V gene sequence: CDR1 MNHNS, CDR2 SASEGT. Trimming at V came to 3 bases and at J to 4 bases, leaving 17 bases not matched to a gene. This CDR3 comprises 18 residues. The CDR3 here is CASSDPGQFSLFTTEAFF. CDR3 DNA sequence: TGTGCCAGCAGTGACCCGGGACAGTTCTCCCTATTCACCACTGAAGCTTTCTTT.

The V gene is TRBV19, the J gene TRBJ2-1, with D unclear. In germline, CDR1 is LNHDA, CDR2 SQIVND (reference sequence). V was cut by 1 base and J by 3 bases, with 10 bases left in between. CDR3 length: 15 amino acids. CDR3 residues: CASSIADDGYNEQFF. In DNA form, the CDR3 reads TGTGCCAGTAGTATAGCCGACGACGGCTACAATGAGCAGTTCTTC.

This clonotype has just one count. The rearrangement uses TRBV9 and TRBJ2-1; D ambiguous. V was cut by 0 bases and J by 7 bases, with 11 bases left in between. Germline V gene lookup returns CDR1 SGDLS and CDR2 YYNGEE. This CDR3 contains 14 residues. CDR3 protein: CASSVVPEENEQFF. The CDR3 nucleotides read TGTGCCAGCAGCGTAGTTCCCGAGGAGAATGAGCAGTTCTTC.

The gene calls are TRBV7-9 and TRBJ1-1; D is undetermined. The CDR3 consists of 15 residues. The V end was cut by 1 base, the J end by 5 bases, with 14 bases between. CDR1 is SEHNR, CDR2 FQNEAQ, per germline (reference sequence). The CDR3 loop is CASSLGVGKWTEAFF. Written as DNA, the CDR3 is TGTGCCAGCAGCTTAGGTGTGGGGAAATGGACTGAAGCTTTCTTT.

This chain uses TRBV5-6 with TRBJ1-1; a possible D gene is TRBD1 (6 bases). The V gene's germline CDR1 is SGHDT and CDR2 YYEEEE. The CDR3 contains 14 residues. Trimming removed 3 bases from V and 2 bases from J, with 11 bases in between. CDR3 sequence: CASSSSGANTEAFF. CDR3 sequence (DNA): TGTGCCAGCAGCTCGTCGGGGGCAAACACTGAAGCTTTCTTT.

The chain is built from TRBV5-8 and TRBJ2-7; TRBD2 might be the D (6 bases). Deletions cut 0 bases from V and 3 bases from J, with 16 bases between. The CDR3 runs to 16 residues. Germline CDR1 reads SGHTS; CDR2 reads YDEGEE. The CDR3 loop reads CASSLGRDFWVYEQYF. Here the CDR3 DNA reads TGTGCCAGCAGCTTGGGCCGGGACTTTTGGGTCTACGAGCAGTACTTC.

This clonotype came up once. The chain carries TRBV19 and TRBJ2-7; D tentatively fits TRBD1 or TRBD2 (5 bases each). Germline V gene lookup returns CDR1 LNHDA and CDR2 SQIVND (reference sequence). This CDR3 region has 15 residues. V shed 0 bases and J shed 1 base, with 10 bases lying between them. This chain's CDR3 is CASSIDTGPSYEQYF. The CDR3 DNA reads as TGTGCCAGTAGTATAGATACGGGACCATCCTACGAGCAGTACTTC. Together with reference TRBV19 and TRBJ2-7, the CDR3 gives the full variable domain: DGGITQSPKYLFRKEGQNVTLSCEQNLNHDAMYWYRQDPGQGLRLIYYSQIVNDFQKGDIAEGYSVSREKKESFPLTVTSAQKNPTAFYLCASSIDTGPSYEQYFGPGTRLTVT.

The chain recombines TRBV6-8 with TRBJ2-7; D is unclear. Trimming took 0 bases from V and 5 from J, leaving 11 bases between them. There are 14 residues in the CDR3. Per the germline V gene, CDR1 is MNHGY and CDR2 is SAAAGT. The DNA of the CDR3 is TGTGCCAGCAGTTACTCGGCGGAGTGTAACGAGCAGTACTTC. This codes for CASSYSAECNEQYF.

This chain joins TRBV2 and TRBJ2-7, with TRBD2 matching 10 bases. The J segment lost 4 bases and the V segment lost 6 bases, leaving 9 bases of the junction unmatched. There are 15 residues in the CDR3. From germline, CDR1 is SNHLY and CDR2 FYNNEI. CDR3 sequence reads: CASRTGISGGYEQYF. The DNA of the CDR3 is TGTGCCAGCAGGACGGGAATTAGCGGGGGGTACGAGCAGTACTTC.

The rearrangement uses TRBV6-2 or TRBV6-3 and TRBJ2-7, with 11 positions matching TRBD2. Germline CDR1 reads MNHEY; CDR2 reads SVGEGT. Trimming took 4 bases from V and 4 from J; bases not matched to a gene: 9. The CDR3 is made up of 16 amino acids. CDR3 loop: CASSSPLAGGLYEQYF. The CDR3 region has the DNA TGTGCCAGCAGTTCCCCTCTAGCGGGAGGATTGTACGAGCAGTACTTC.

This chain joins TRBV28 and TRBJ2-7, with D maybe TRBD1 (6 bases). Trimming took 7 bases from V and 1 from J, leaving 17 bases between them. The CDR3 is 15 residues long. CDR1 is MDHEN, CDR2 SYDVKM, per germline. The DNA of the CDR3 is TGTGCCAGCACCCTCCAGGGGTCGGTATCCTACGAGCAGTACTTC. As protein: CASTLQGSVSYEQYF.

This chain connects TRBV9 to TRBJ2-7, with 13 nucleotides matching TRBD2. The CDR3 is 16 residues long. The V and J ends lost 0 bases and 9 bases, in that order; junction bases with no gene match: 9. Germline CDR1 and CDR2: SGDLS and YYNGEE. CDR3 nucleotide sequence: TGTGCCAGCAGCGTAGAGGGGACTAGCGGGACGAAGGGGCAGTACTTC. This translates into CASSVEGTSGTKGQYF.

This chain joins TRBV4-1 and TRBJ1-1; TRBD1 agrees at 9 bases. This CDR3 comprises 16 residues. CDR1 and CDR2 (germline): MGHRA, YSYEKL. V gave up 3 bases and J gave up 0 bases; unmatched junction bases: 5. CDR3 amino acids: CASSHPGTGMNTEAFF. CDR3 DNA: TGCGCCAGCAGCCACCCGGGGACAGGGATGAACACTGAAGCTTTCTTT.

The V call is TRBV9, the J call TRBJ1-4; possible D gene TRBD1, 6 bases. The germline V and J ends were trimmed by 0 bases and 7 bases, with 19 bases remaining between them. The CDR3 spans 17 residues. Looked up from germline, CDR1 is SGDLS and CDR2 is YYNGEE. CDR3 bases: TGTGCCAGCAGCGTAGACCCCACGGGGGCGCCGGCTGAAAAACTGTTTTTT. Encoded protein: CASSVDPTGAPAEKLFF.

The chain employs TRBV30 and TRBJ1-4; 7 bases agree with TRBD1. This CDR3 is built from 12 residues. CDR1 and CDR2 (germline): GTSNPN, SVGIG (reference sequence). The junction had 6 bases not matched to a gene; V was cut back by 2 bases and J by 12 bases. CDR3 in DNA: TGTGCCTGGAGTCCAGACAGGGCCGAACTGTTTTTT. Its translation is CAWSPDRAELFF.

DNA for the CDR3: TGTGCCAGCAGCTCCGACCTGGAGGGCCCACACACAGATACGCAGTATTTT. Its protein is CASSSDLEGPHTDTQYF. This rearrangement joins TRBV5-4 to TRBJ2-3; D possibly corresponds to TRBD2 (6 bases). V lost 3 bases and J lost 2, with 19 bases in between. The CDR3 length is 17 residues. Germline assignment: CDR1 SGHNT and CDR2 YYREEE (reference sequence).

The chain joins TRBV7-9 to TRBJ2-7, with D perhaps matching TRBD1 (5 bases). V gave up 7 bases and J gave up 4 bases, with 14 bases separating them. Germline lookup yields CDR1 SEHNR and CDR2 FQNEAQ (reference sequence). The length of the CDR3 is 13 residues. The CDR3 nucleotides read TGTGCCAGCACGGGCCCACAGGCGTACGAGCAGTACTTC. Protein: CASTGPQAYEQYF.

V usage is TRBV5-6 and J usage is TRBJ1-1; D might be TRBD1 (5 bases). Looked up from germline, CDR1 is SGHDT and CDR2 is YYEEEE. The CDR3 spans 13 residues. V lost 4 bases to trimming and J lost 4 bases, with 11 bases between them. CDR3: CASSLRELTEAFF. In DNA, the CDR3 is TGTGCCAGCAGCCTCAGGGAGCTCACTGAAGCTTTCTTT.

The rearrangement joins TRBV9 to TRBJ2-1; 8 bases map to TRBD2. The trim removed 6 bases at V and 7 bases at J, leaving 12 bases unmatched. The germline V gene encodes CDR1 SGDLS and CDR2 YYNGEE. This CDR3 has 15 residues. Here the CDR3 reads CASTPGGLKGNEQFF. The CDR3 DNA reads TGTGCCAGCACCCCGGGGGGGCTAAAGGGGAATGAGCAGTTCTTC. The whole variable domain, filled in from reference TRBV9 and TRBJ2-1, reads DSGVTQTPKHLITATGQRVTLRCSPRSGDLSVYWYQQSLDQGLQFLIQYYNGEERAKGNILERFSAQQFPDLHSELNLSSLELGDSALYFCASTPGGLKGNEQFFGPGTRLTVL.

The chain carries TRBV20-1 and TRBJ2-1, with 8 bases lining up with TRBD2. Germline CDR1 reads DFQATT; CDR2 reads SNEGSKA (reference sequence). This CDR3 region has 15 residues. Trimming took 5 bases from V and 2 from J; bases not matched to a gene: 8. Here the CDR3 reads CSAGGRREAYNEQFF. The DNA for the CDR3 is TGCAGTGCTGGAGGACGGCGGGAGGCCTACAATGAGCAGTTCTTC.

This chain uses TRBV20-1 with TRBJ2-1; TRBD2 might be the D (6 bases). Germline CDR1 reads DFQATT; CDR2 reads SNEGSKA (reference sequence). The CDR3 length is 15 residues. V lost 1 base, J lost 6 bases, and 16 bases lay in between. CDR3 in DNA: TGCAGTGCTAGAGGAGACGGGGGAGGCTTCAATGAGCAGTTCTTC. It yields the protein CSARGDGGGFNEQFF.

For the CDR3, the DNA is TGCGCCAGCAGCCCCTCGACTACTAGCGGGCTCTCCTACGAGCAGTACTTC. It yields the protein CASSPSTTSGLSYEQYF. The chain is built from TRBV5-1 and TRBJ2-7; 9 bases match TRBD2. Germline-derived CDR1 and CDR2 are SGHRS and YFSETQ. The V and J ends lost 4 bases and 0 bases, in that order; junction bases with no gene match: 11. The CDR3 has 17 amino acids. Full variable domain (missing parts from reference TRBV5-1 and TRBJ2-7): KAGVTQTPRYLIKTRGQQVTLSCSPISGHRSVSWYQQTPGQGLQFLFEYFSETQRNKGNFPGRFSGRQFSNSRSEMNVSTLELGDSALYLCASSPSTTSGLSYEQYFGPGTRLTVT.